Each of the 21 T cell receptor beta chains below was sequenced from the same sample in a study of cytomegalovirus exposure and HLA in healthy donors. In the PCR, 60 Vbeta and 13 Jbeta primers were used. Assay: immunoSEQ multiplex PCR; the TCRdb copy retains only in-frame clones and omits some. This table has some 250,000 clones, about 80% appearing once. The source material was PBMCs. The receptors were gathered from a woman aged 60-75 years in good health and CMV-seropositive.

The CDR3 DNA reads as TGTGCCAGCAGCGCACAGGGGGTGGGGGTAGAAGCTTTCTTT. This translates into CASSAQGVGVEAFF. The gene calls are TRBV2 and TRBJ1-1; 8 bases are shared with TRBD1. From germline, CDR1 is SNHLY and CDR2 FYNNEI. The CDR3 spans 14 residues. The J segment lost 8 bases and the V segment lost 6 bases, leaving 11 bases of the junction unmatched.

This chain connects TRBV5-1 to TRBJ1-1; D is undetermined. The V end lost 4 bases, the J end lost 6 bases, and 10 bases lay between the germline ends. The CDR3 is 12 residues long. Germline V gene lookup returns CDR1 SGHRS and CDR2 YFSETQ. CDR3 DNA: TGCGCCAGCAGCGCGGGCCGATCTGAAGCTTTCTTT. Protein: CASSAGRSEAFF. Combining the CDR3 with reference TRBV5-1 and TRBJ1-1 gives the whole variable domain KAGVTQTPRYLIKTRGQQVTLSCSPISGHRSVSWYQQTPGQGLQFLFEYFSETQRNKGNFPGRFSGRQFSNSRSEMNVSTLELGDSALYLCASSAGRSEAFFGQGTRLTVV.

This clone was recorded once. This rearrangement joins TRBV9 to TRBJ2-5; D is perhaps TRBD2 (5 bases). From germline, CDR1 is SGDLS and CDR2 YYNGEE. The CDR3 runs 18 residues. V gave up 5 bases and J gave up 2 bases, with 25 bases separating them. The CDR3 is CASRELVSGRSTQETQYF. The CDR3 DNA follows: TGTGCCAGCAGAGAACTAGTTTCGGGCCGTTCCACTCAAGAGACCCAGTACTTC.

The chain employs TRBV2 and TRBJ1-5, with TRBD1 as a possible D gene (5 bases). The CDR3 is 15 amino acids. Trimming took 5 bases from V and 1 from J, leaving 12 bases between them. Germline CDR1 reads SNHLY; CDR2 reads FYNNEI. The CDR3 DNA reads TGTGCCAGCAGTCCAGGGTTGGCGAGCAATCAGCCCCAGCATTTT. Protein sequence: CASSPGLASNQPQHF.

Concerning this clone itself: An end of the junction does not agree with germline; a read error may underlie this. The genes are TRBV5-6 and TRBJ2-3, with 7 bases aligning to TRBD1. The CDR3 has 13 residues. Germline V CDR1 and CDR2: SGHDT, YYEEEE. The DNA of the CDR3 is TGTGCCAGCAGCTTGAGTGGGACAGATGCGCAGTATTTT. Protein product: CASSLSGTDAQYF.

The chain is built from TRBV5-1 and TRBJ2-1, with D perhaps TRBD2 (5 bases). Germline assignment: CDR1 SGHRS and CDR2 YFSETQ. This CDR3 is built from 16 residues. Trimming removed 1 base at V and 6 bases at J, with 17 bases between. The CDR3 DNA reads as TGCGCCAGCAGCTTGACTACTAGGAGGTTGCCCAATGAGCAGTTCTTC. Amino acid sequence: CASSLTTRRLPNEQFF.

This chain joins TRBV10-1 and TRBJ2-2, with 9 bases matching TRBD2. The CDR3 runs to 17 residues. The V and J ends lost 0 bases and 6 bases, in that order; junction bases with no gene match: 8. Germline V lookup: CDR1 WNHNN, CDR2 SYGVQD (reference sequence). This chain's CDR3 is CASSESRGSGSSGELFF. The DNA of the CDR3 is TGCGCCAGCAGTGAGTCGAGGGGTAGCGGGAGTTCCGGGGAGCTGTTTTTT.

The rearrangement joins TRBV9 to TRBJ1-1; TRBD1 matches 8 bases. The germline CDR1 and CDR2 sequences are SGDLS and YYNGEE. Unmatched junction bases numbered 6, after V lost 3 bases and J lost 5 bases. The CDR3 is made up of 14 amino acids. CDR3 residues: CASSAGQGRTEAFF. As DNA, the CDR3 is TGTGCCAGCAGCGCCGGACAGGGTAGGACTGAAGCTTTCTTT.

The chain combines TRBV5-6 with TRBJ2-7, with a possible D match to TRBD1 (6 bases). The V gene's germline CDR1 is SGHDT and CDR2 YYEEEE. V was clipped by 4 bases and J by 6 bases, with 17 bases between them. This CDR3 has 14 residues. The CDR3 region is CASSPGGLKTEQYF. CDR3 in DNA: TGTGCCAGCAGCCCTGGGGGCCTCAAGACCGAGCAGTACTTC.

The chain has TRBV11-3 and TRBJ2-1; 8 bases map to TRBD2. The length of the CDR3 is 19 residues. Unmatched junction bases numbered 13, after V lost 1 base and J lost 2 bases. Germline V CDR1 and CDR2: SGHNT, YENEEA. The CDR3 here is CASSLGGGSGTSAYNEQFF. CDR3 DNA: TGTGCCAGCAGCTTAGGGGGTGGTAGCGGGACCAGCGCCTACAATGAGCAGTTCTTC.

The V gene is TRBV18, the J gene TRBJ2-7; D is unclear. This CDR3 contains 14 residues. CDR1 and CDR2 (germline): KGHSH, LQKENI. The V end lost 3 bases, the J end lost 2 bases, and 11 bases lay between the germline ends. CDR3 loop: CASSPGRPPYEQYF. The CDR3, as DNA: TGTGCCAGCTCACCTGGCAGGCCTCCCTACGAGCAGTACTTC.

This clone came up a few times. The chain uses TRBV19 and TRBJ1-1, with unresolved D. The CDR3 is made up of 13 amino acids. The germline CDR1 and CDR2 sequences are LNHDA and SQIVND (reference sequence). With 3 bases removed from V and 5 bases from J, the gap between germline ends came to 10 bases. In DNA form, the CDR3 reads TGTGCCAGTAGTATGAAGGGAGGGACTGAAGCTTTCTTT. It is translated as CASSMKGGTEAFF.

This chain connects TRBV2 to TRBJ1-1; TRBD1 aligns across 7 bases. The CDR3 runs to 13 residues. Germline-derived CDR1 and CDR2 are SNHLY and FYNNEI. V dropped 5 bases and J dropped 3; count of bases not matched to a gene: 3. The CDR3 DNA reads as TGTGCCAGCAGTAAGACAGGGTACACTGAAGCTTTCTTT. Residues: CASSKTGYTEAFF. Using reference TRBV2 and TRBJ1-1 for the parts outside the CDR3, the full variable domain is EPEVTQTPSHQVTQMGQEVILRCVPISNHLYFYWYRQILGQKVEFLVSFYNNEISEKSEIFDDQFSVERPDGSNFTLKIRSTKLEDSAMYFCASSKTGYTEAFFGQGTRLTVV.

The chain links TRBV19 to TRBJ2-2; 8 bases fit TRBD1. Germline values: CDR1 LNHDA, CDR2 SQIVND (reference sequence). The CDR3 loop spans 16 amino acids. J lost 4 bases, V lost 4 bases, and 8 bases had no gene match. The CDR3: CASSTLTGDPTGELFF. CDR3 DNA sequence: TGTGCCAGTAGTACACTGACAGGGGATCCCACCGGGGAGCTGTTTTTT.

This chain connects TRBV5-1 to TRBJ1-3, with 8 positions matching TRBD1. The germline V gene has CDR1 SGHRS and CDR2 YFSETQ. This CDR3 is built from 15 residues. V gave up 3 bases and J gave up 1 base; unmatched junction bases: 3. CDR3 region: CASSSDRASGNTIYF. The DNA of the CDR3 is TGCGCCAGCAGCTCGGACAGGGCTTCTGGAAACACCATATATTTT.

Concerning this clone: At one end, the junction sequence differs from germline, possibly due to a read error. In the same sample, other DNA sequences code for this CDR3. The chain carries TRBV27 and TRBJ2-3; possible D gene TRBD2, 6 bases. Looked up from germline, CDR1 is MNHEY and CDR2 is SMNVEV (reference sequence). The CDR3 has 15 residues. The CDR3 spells CASSFRVSGADTQYF. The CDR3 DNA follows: TGTGCCAGCAGTTTTCGGGTTTCGGGAGCAGACACGCAGTATTTT.

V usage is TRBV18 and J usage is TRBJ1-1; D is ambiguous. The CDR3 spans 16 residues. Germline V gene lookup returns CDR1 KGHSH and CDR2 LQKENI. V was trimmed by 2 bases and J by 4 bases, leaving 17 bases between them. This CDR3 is CASSPYPPGGGTEAFF. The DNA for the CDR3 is TGTGCCAGCTCACCATATCCCCCGGGCGGAGGCACTGAAGCTTTCTTT.

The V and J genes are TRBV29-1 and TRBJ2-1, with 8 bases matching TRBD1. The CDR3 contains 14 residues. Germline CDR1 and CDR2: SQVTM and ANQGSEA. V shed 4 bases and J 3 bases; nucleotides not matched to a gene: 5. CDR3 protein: CSVGTGWNYNEQFF. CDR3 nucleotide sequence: TGCAGCGTTGGGACAGGGTGGAACTACAATGAGCAGTTCTTC.

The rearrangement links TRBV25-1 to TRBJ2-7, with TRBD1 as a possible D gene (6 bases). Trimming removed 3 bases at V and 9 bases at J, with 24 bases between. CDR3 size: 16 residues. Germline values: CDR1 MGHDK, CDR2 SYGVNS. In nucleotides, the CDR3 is TGTGCCAGCAGTGACCCCACCACAGGGACCGGGGCATCGCAGTACTTC. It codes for CASSDPTTGTGASQYF.

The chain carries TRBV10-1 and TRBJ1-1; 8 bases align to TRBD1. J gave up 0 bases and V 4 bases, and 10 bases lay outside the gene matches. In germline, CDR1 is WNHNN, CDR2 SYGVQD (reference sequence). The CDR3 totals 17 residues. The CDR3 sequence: CASSGDRQGTVNTEAFF. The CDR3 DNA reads TGCGCCAGCAGTGGCGACAGACAGGGGACGGTGAACACTGAAGCTTTCTTT.

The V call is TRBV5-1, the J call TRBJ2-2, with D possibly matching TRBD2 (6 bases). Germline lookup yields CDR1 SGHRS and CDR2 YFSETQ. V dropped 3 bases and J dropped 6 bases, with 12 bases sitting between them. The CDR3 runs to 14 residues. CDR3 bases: TGCGCCAGCAGCTCTGGGGGGTTAGCCGGGGAGCTGTTTTTT. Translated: CASSSGGLAGELFF.